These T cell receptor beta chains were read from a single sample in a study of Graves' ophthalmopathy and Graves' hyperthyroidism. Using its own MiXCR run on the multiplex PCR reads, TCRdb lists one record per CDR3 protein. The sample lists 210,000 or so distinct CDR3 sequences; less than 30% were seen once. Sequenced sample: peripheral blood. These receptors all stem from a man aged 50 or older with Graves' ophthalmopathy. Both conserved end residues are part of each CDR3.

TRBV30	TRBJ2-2	CAWSVGQGSTGELFF
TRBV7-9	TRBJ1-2	CASSLERGGYTF
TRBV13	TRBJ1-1	CASSIPGENTEAFF
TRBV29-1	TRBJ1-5	CSVISTDSNQPQHF
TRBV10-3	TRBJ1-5	CAIRRDGNNQPQHF
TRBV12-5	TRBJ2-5	CASGWVGEETQYF
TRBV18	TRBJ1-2	CASSPPWTVGGGYTF
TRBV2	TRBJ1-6	CASSEMGGGSPLHF
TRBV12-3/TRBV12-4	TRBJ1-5	CASSLEGTNSNQPQHF
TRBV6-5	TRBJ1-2	CASSYRGQGGGYTF
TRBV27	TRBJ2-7	CASSLQPGLAVYEQYF
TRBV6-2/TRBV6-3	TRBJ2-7	CASSRDRGTHEQYF
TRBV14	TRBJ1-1	CASSLGGRAFF
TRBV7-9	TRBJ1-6	CASSSVGPLHF
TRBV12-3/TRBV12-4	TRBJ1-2	CASRFWDTDYTF
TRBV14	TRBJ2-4	CASSQKPRTLLTENIQYF
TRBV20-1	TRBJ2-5	CSARDNLETQYF
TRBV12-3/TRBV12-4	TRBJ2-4	CASSLVRARAKNIQYF
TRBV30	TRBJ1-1	CAWSVRIEAFF
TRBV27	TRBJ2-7	CASSSSGRGVGQYF
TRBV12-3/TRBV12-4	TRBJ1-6	CASSFGVKRSSPLHF
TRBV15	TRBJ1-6	CATSKDSARNSPLHF
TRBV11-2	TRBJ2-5	CASSSARGREETQYF
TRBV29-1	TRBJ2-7	CSVDVQGGHEQYF
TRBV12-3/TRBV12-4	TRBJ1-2	CASSTRTGANYGYTF
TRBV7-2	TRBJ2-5	CASSSGLRGDRETQYF
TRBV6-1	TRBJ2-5	CASSVLGDQETQYF
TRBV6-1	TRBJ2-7	CASSDRGSYEQYF
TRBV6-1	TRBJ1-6	CASSEARGVAPLHF
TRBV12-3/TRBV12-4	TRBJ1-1	CASSPLRGATEAFF
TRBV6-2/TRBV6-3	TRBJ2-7	CASSFGTEVIDEQYF
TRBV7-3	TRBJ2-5	CASSLKGHQETQYF
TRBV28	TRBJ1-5	CASSLAAGSQHF
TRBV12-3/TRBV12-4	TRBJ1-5	CASSLGGRVDQPQHF
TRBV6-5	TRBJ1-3	CAAGQLLSSGNTIYF
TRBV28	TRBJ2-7	CASSLGTATYEQYF